This T cell receptor beta chain derives from a study of T cell responses to AZD1222 COVID-19 vaccine. Only in-frame clones appear in the TCRdb table, and some are missing; sequencing was by immunoSEQ multiplex PCR. The sample includes around 150,000 clones, roughly 89% of them seen just once. The CDR3 extends over 12 amino acids. V lost 3 bases to trimming and J lost 9 bases, with 9 bases between them. CDR1 is SGHAT and CDR2 is FQNNGV in the germline V gene. The rearrangement links TRBV11-2 to TRBJ1-5; D not resolved. This sequence originates from an adult in good health. The specimen was peripheral blood, collected on day 0 of AZD1222 vaccination. The CDR3 region has the DNA TGTGCCAGCAGCTTCAATGGTATGCCCCAGCATTTT. Translated, it gives CASSFNGMPQHF.